The 6 T cell receptor beta chains in this list originate from one sample, sequenced in a study of molecular identifiers for immune sequencing clone quantification. A single record per CDR3 protein comes from TCRdb applying MiXCR to the PCR reads. This sample carries over 550,000 distinct CDR3 sequences, 25% of them seen once, and the ten largest clones take 0.7% to 0.95%. Sequencing used naive CD8+ T cells from blood, with Jurkat cell RNA spiked in. Stated subset: FACS-sorted CD8+CD4-CCR7+CD45RA+ naive T cells. Receptors originate from a human donor in good health. Some libraries in this study had Jurkat cell RNA spiked in.

This clonotype was recorded at least ten times. The chain combines TRBV28 with TRBJ1-1, with a tentative D call TRBD1 (6 bases). CDR3 length equals 13 residues. Trimming left V 4 bases short and J 8 bases short, with 14 bases between. CDR1 and CDR2 from the germline V gene are MDHEN and SYDVKM. This CDR3 reads CASSWTEGMEAFF. The DNA of the CDR3 is TGTGCCAGCAGTTGGACAGAGGGAATGGAAGCTTTCTTT.

This chain joins TRBV28 and TRBJ1-1; a weak D match, TRBD1 (5 bases). Trimming removed 6 bases from V and 1 base from J, with 12 bases in between. The length of the CDR3 is 14 residues. Per germline, CDR1 MDHEN and CDR2 SYDVKM. CDR3 amino acids: CASSNRGPNTEAFF. DNA of the CDR3: TGTGCCAGCAGCAACCGGGGCCCGAACACTGAAGCTTTCTTT. Supplemented by reference TRBV28 and TRBJ1-1, the full variable domain reads DVKVTQSSRYLVKRTGEKVFLECVQDMDHENMFWYRQDPGLGLRLIYFSYDVKMKEKGDIPEGYSVSREKKERFSLILESASTNQTSMYLCASSNRGPNTEAFFGQGTRLTVV.

The chain is built from TRBV6-5 and TRBJ1-2, with D unclear. The CDR3 sequence is 14 residues long. Trimming left V 6 bases short and J 8 bases short, with 19 bases between. The germline CDR1 and CDR2 sequences are MNHEY and SVGAGI. The chain's CDR3 is CASSIGKPFTGYTF. Here the CDR3 DNA reads TGTGCCAGCAGCATCGGAAAGCCCTTTACAGGCTACACCTTC.

The chain links TRBV19 to TRBJ2-6; 8 bases are a match to TRBD2. Germline V lookup: CDR1 LNHDA, CDR2 SQIVND (reference sequence). CDR3 length: 17 amino acids. V shed 5 bases and J 4 bases; nucleotides not matched to a gene: 10. DNA for the CDR3: TGTGCCAGTAGTTGGGGTAGCGGGATCGCAGGGGCCAACGTCCTGACTTTC. The encoded protein is CASSWGSGIAGANVLTF.

In its sample, this clonotype was seen many times. This chain connects TRBV29-1 to TRBJ1-1; 7 bases agree with TRBD1. V shed 4 bases, J shed 6 bases, and the junction held 2 bases outside the gene matches. The CDR3 loop spans 11 amino acids. Germline values: CDR1 SQVTM, CDR2 ANQGSEA. The CDR3 sequence: CSVVQGAEAFF. CDR3 DNA: TGCAGCGTTGTCCAGGGGGCTGAAGCTTTCTTT.

This clonotype occurred many times. The chain recombines TRBV18 with TRBJ2-7; TRBD2 aligns across 9 bases. Germline CDR1 reads KGHSH; CDR2 reads LQKENI. The V segment lost 1 base and the J segment 0 bases; nucleotides outside the gene matches: 7. The CDR3 extends over 17 amino acids. The CDR3 region has the DNA TGTGCCAGCTCACCACGTACTAGCGGGCGAAGCTCCTACGAGCAGTACTTC. It yields the protein CASSPRTSGRSSYEQYF.